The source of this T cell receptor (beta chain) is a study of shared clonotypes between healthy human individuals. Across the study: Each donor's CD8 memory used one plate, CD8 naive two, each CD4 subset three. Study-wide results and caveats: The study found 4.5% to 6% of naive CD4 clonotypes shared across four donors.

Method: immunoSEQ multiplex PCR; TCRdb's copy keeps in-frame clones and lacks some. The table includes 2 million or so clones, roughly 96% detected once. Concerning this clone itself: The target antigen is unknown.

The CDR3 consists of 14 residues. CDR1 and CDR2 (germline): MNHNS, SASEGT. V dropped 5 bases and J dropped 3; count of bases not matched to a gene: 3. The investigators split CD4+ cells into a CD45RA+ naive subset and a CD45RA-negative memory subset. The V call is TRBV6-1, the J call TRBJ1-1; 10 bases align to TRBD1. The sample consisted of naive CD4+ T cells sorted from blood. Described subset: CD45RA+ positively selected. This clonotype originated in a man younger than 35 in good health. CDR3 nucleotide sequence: TGTGCCAGCAGTTTCGGGACAGGGGACACTGAAGCTTTCTTT. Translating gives CASSFGTGDTEAFF.